These 18 T cell receptor beta chains were all obtained from the same sample, sequenced in a study of TIL therapy for anti-PD-1-resistant metastatic lung cancer. The time point denotes: pre-treatment sample, taken before nivolumab and TIL therapy. This was the immunoSEQ v3 assay. Data came from immunoSEQ multiplex PCR; TCRdb stores just in-frame clones and leaves some out. This repertoire shows some 57,000 clones, roughly 91% found once; its top ten account for approximately 2.4%. The sample here was blood, taken at baseline. These receptors all stem from a person between 25 and 79 years old with non-small cell lung cancer.

The chain couples TRBV6-5 to TRBJ1-1; no clear D gene. The CDR3 has 12 residues. CDR1 MNHEY and CDR2 SVGAGI come from the germline V gene. With 8 bases removed from V and 1 base from J, the gap between germline ends came to 8 bases. Written as DNA, the CDR3 is TGTGCCAGCCTACGGGGGAACACTGAAGCTTTCTTT. Residues: CASLRGNTEAFF.

The chain has TRBV18 and TRBJ1-2, with TRBD1 as a possible D gene (5 bases). V lost 3 bases, J lost 6 bases, and 17 bases lay in between. CDR3 length equals 15 residues. Germline lookup yields CDR1 KGHSH and CDR2 LQKENI. The CDR3 DNA reads as TGTGCCAGCTCACCTGACCAGGGTGGTTTAGATGGCTACACCTTC. Protein product: CASSPDQGGLDGYTF.

This chain links TRBV6-5 with TRBJ2-2; D possibly corresponds to TRBD2 (5 bases). Germline V gene data show CDR1 as MNHEY and CDR2 as SVGAGI. Trimming removed 8 bases at V and 5 bases at J, with 15 bases between. This CDR3 comprises 14 residues. The CDR3, as DNA: TGTGCCAGCCGGGCCGGGATCGGGACCGGGGAGCTGTTTTTT. It specifies CASRAGIGTGELFF.

The gene calls are TRBV6-5 and TRBJ2-2; D ambiguous. The CDR3 is 14 amino acids. Trimming shortened V by 6 bases and J by 1 base, and 9 bases separated the two germline ends. The germline V gene has CDR1 MNHEY and CDR2 SVGAGI. CDR3 nucleotide sequence: TGTGCCAGCAGGGACCTTCTGAACACCGGGGAGCTGTTTTTT. It translates to CASRDLLNTGELFF.

This chain links TRBV28 with TRBJ2-4; D may be TRBD1 or TRBD2 (5 bases each). This CDR3 spans 13 amino acids. Per germline, CDR1 MDHEN and CDR2 SYDVKM. V lost 2 bases and J 15 bases, leaving 17 bases between the germline ends. The CDR3 spells CASSLAFLGPWYF. CDR3 DNA: TGTGCCAGCAGTTTAGCGTTTTTGGGACCCTGGTACTTC.

The chain links TRBV9 to TRBJ2-3; 9 bases match TRBD2. V was pared by 1 base and J by 9 bases, with 12 bases of the junction left unmatched. This CDR3 contains 16 residues. Germline V gene lookup returns CDR1 SGDLS and CDR2 YYNGEE. The CDR3 reads CASSVLSGGPRETQYF. CDR3 in DNA: TGTGCCAGCAGCGTACTGAGCGGGGGGCCCCGGGAGACGCAGTATTTT. The entire variable domain, with the rest obtained from reference TRBV9 and TRBJ2-3, is as follows: DSGVTQTPKHLITATGQRVTLRCSPRSGDLSVYWYQQSLDQGLQFLIQYYNGEERAKGNILERFSAQQFPDLHSELNLSSLELGDSALYFCASSVLSGGPRETQYFGPGTRLTVL.

The chain uses TRBV21-1 and TRBJ1-2. TRBV21-1 is reported as a pseudogene. This CDR3 contains 13 residues. The CDR3 DNA sequence: TGTGCCAGCAGCGCCGGGACCAACTATGGCTACACCTTC. Translating it yields CASSAGTNYGYTF.

This rearrangement joins TRBV6-1 to TRBJ1-2; D unresolved. Germline assignment: CDR1 MNHNS and CDR2 SASEGT. V lost 2 bases to trimming and J lost 3 bases, with 1 base between them. The CDR3 sequence is 11 residues long. The chain's CDR3 is CASSEHYGYTF. The CDR3 DNA reads as TGTGCCAGCAGTGAACACTATGGCTACACCTTC.

The chain is built from TRBV18 and TRBJ1-1, with 8 nucleotides matching TRBD1. After removal of 5 bases from V and 1 base from J, the junction contained 6 bases not matched to a gene. Per the germline V gene, CDR1 is KGHSH and CDR2 is LQKENI. The CDR3 totals 15 residues. The DNA of the CDR3 is TGTGCCAGCTCAGTCCAGGGGGCCCAGAACACTGAAGCTTTCTTT. It translates to CASSVQGAQNTEAFF.

The V gene is TRBV28, the J gene TRBJ2-5; D tentatively fits TRBD1 or TRBD2 (5 bases each). CDR3 length: 14 amino acids. V lost 4 bases to trimming and J lost 5 bases, with 14 bases between them. In germline, CDR1 is MDHEN, CDR2 SYDVKM. This chain's CDR3 is CASSSKRWGETQYF. CDR3 bases: TGTGCCAGCAGTTCCAAGCGGTGGGGGGAGACCCAGTACTTC.

This chain connects TRBV19 to TRBJ1-2; TRBD1 matches at 7 bases. This CDR3 contains 15 residues. Per the germline V gene, CDR1 is LNHDA and CDR2 is SQIVND (reference sequence). V shed 4 bases, J shed 2 bases, and the junction held 7 bases outside the gene matches. CDR3: CASSTTGQTNYGYTF. CDR3 in DNA: TGTGCCAGTAGTACCACGGGACAGACGAACTATGGCTACACCTTC.

The chain is built from TRBV6-1 and TRBJ1-2; 11 bases fit TRBD1. The V and J ends lost 4 bases and 7 bases, in that order; junction bases with no gene match: 11. Germline values: CDR1 MNHNS, CDR2 SASEGT. This CDR3 comprises 16 residues. CDR3 sequence: CASSGASDRGLPGYTF. The DNA of the CDR3 is TGTGCCAGCAGTGGCGCCTCGGACAGGGGGCTTCCTGGCTACACCTTC.

The J gene is TRBJ2-1, the V gene TRBV14; a possible D gene is TRBD1 (5 bases). Germline CDR1 SGHDN, CDR2 FVKESK. CDR3 length equals 18 residues. V lost 4 bases and J 0 bases, leaving 19 bases between the germline ends. The CDR3 is CASSRNLGLTVSYNEQFF. Here the CDR3 DNA reads TGTGCCAGCAGCCGAAATTTGGGGCTTACGGTCTCCTACAATGAGCAGTTCTTC.

The chain uses TRBV5-6 and TRBJ2-7; the D gene is possibly TRBD2 (7 bases). Per the germline V gene, CDR1 is SGHDT and CDR2 is YYEEEE. The CDR3 extends over 15 amino acids. The V gene lost 4 bases and the J gene lost 2 bases, with 16 bases spanning the gap. This CDR3 is CASSGYGGRPYEQYF. The CDR3 DNA reads as TGTGCCAGCAGCGGATACGGGGGGCGACCCTACGAGCAGTACTTC.

The rearrangement joins TRBV28 to TRBJ1-1; the match to TRBD1 covers 10 bases. The CDR3 covers 15 residues. V was pared by 3 bases and J by 6 bases, with 7 bases of the junction left unmatched. Germline V gives CDR1 MDHEN, CDR2 SYDVKM. The CDR3 DNA is TGTGCCAGCAGTTTCGACAGGGGGCGCATGGCTGAAGCTTTCTTT. Protein sequence: CASSFDRGRMAEAFF.

This chain links TRBV10-2 with TRBJ2-7; perhaps TRBD2 as D (5 bases). The ends were cut back, 3 bases at V and 4 bases at J, with 19 bases in the middle. Germline V gene data show CDR1 as WSHSY and CDR2 as SAAADI. The CDR3 is 16 residues long. CDR3 sequence (DNA): TGCGCCAGCAGTGACCATTCTGGCGGGTACGTTTACGAGCAGTACTTC. Translation gives CASSDHSGGYVYEQYF.

The chain is built from TRBV7-8 and TRBJ2-7; D perhaps matches TRBD2 (6 bases). V shed 5 bases and J shed 1 base, with 21 bases lying between them. Germline CDR1 SGHVS, CDR2 FQNEAQ. The CDR3 loop spans 17 amino acids. The CDR3 bases are TGTGCCAGCAGCCCCCTCATGGGGGGTCCTACTTCCTACGAGCAGTACTTC. It is translated as CASSPLMGGPTSYEQYF.

This chain connects TRBV5-1 to TRBJ2-5; tentatively, D is TRBD1 (8 bases). V gave up 1 base and J gave up 5 bases, with 12 bases separating them. The CDR3 extends over 14 amino acids. Germline assignment: CDR1 SGHRS and CDR2 YFSETQ. CDR3 coding DNA: TGCGCCAGCAGCTTGATACAGGGGGGGGAGACCCAGTACTTC. Its translation is CASSLIQGGETQYF.